The source of this TCR beta chain is a study of control samples from healthy donors and cancer patients. Sequencing was performed with immunoSEQ multiplex PCR; in TCRdb, only in-frame clones are kept and a portion is missing. The sample carries more than 25,000 clones, around 94% recorded once. V gave up 2 bases and J gave up 4 bases, with 14 bases separating them. This CDR3 is 15 amino acids long. Germline values: CDR1 MGHDK, CDR2 SYGVNS. This chain links TRBV25-1 with TRBJ2-5; D may match TRBD1 or TRBD2 (5 bases each). This sequence was found in a man in his sixties in good health. Source material: blood. The CDR3 DNA reads as TGTGCCAGCAGTGAAGAGGGGTTCGGCCGAGAGACCCAGTACTTC. This gives the protein CASSEEGFGRETQYF.